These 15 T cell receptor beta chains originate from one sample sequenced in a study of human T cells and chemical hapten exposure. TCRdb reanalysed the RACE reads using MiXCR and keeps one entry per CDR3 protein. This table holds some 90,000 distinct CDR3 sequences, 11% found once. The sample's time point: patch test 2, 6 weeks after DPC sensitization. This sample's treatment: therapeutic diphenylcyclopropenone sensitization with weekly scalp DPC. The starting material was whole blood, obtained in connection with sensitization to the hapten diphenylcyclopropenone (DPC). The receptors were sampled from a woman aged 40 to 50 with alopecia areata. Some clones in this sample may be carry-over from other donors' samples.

CDR3 coding DNA: TGCGCCAGCAGCCTGTCAGAGAGTGGGTATTACAATGAGCAGTTCTTC. It is translated as CASSLSESGYYNEQFF. The V and J genes are TRBV5-1 and TRBJ2-1; D gene ambiguous. Germline V CDR1 and CDR2: SGHRS, YFSETQ. The CDR3 consists of 16 residues. Trimming removed 4 bases at V and 4 bases at J, with 18 bases between.

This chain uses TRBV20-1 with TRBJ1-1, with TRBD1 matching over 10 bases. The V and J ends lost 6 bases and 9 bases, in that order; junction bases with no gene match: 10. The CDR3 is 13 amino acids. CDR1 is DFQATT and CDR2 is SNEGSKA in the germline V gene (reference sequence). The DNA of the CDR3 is TGCAGTGCAACCGGGACAGGGGTATCGAAAGCTTTCTTT. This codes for CSATGTGVSKAFF.

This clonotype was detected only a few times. This CDR3 is CATSRDRQGSRYGYTF. DNA for the CDR3: TGTGCCACCAGCAGAGATAGACAGGGATCTCGCTATGGCTACACCTTC. This chain links TRBV15 with TRBJ1-2, with 7 positions matching TRBD1. The CDR3 length is 16 residues. The V gene end was trimmed by 0 bases and the J gene end by 4 bases; junction bases not matched to a gene: 8. The V gene's germline CDR1 is LNHNV and CDR2 YYDKDF (reference sequence). Full variable domain (remainder filled in from reference TRBV15 and TRBJ1-2): DAMVIQNPRYQVTQFGKPVTLSCSQTLNHNVMYWYQQKSSQAPKLLFHYYDKDFNNEADTPDNFQSRRPNTSFCFLDIRSPGLGDTAMYLCATSRDRQGSRYGYTFGSGTRLTVV.

DNA of the CDR3: TGTGCCAGCAGTCTCCCGGGACAGTCGAACACCGGGGAGCTGTTTTTT. It yields the protein CASSLPGQSNTGELFF. This chain uses TRBV28 with TRBJ2-2; 7 bases are a match to TRBD1. The germline CDR1 and CDR2 sequences are MDHEN and SYDVKM. With 5 bases clipped from V and 0 bases from J, the junction kept 6 bases outside the gene matches. The CDR3 sequence is 16 residues long.

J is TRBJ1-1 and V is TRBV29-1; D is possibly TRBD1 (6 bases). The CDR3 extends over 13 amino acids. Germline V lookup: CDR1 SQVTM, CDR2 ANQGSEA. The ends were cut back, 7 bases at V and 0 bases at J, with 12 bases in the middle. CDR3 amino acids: CSAGGGMNTEAFF. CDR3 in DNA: TGCAGCGCTGGGGGCGGGATGAACACTGAAGCTTTCTTT.

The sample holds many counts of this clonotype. DNA of the CDR3: TGTGCCTCTACAGGGAGCTCCTATAATTCACCCCTCCACTTT. Protein: CASTGSSYNSPLHF. This chain links TRBV30 with TRBJ1-6; a weak D match, TRBD1 (6 bases). Germline CDR1 is GTSNPN and CDR2 is SVGIG (reference sequence). This CDR3 spans 14 amino acids. Deletions cut 7 bases from V and 0 bases from J, with 10 bases between.

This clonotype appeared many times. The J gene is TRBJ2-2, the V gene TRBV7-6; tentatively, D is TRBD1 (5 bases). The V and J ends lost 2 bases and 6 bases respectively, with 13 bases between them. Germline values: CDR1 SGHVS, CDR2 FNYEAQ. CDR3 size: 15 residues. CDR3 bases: TGTGCCAGCAGCTTATTCAGCAGGGAATCCGGGGAGCTGTTTTTT. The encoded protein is CASSLFSRESGELFF.

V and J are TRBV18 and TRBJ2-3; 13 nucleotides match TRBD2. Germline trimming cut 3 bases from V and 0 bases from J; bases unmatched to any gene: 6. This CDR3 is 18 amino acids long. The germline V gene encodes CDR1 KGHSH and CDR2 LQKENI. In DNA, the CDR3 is TGTGCCAGCTCACCTGGACTAGCGGGGGTCCTCAGCACAGATACGCAGTATTTT. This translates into CASSPGLAGVLSTDTQYF.

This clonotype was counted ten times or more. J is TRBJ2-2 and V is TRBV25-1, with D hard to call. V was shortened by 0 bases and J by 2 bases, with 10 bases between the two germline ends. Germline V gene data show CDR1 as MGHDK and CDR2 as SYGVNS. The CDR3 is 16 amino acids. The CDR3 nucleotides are TGTGCCAGCAGTGAATATGCACTGGCTAACACCGGGGAGCTGTTTTTT. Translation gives CASSEYALANTGELFF.

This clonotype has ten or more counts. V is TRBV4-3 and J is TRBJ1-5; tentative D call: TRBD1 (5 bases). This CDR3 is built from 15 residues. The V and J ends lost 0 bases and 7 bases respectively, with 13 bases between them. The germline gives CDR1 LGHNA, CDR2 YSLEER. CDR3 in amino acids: CASSQDGGVGQPQHF. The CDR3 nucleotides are TGCGCCAGCAGCCAAGATGGGGGGGTTGGACAGCCCCAGCATTTT.

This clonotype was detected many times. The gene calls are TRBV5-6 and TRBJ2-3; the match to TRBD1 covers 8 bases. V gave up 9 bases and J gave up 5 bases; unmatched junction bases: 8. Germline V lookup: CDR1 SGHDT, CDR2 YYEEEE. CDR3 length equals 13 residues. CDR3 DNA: TGTGCCACCTCTCAGGGGGCGAGAGATACGCAGTATTTT. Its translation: CATSQGARDTQYF.

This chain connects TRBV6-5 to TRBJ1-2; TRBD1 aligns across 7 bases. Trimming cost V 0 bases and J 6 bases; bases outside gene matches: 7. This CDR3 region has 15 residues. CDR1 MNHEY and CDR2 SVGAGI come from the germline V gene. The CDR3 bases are TGTGCCAGCAGTTACTCGACGACAGGGCACAATGGCTACACCTTC. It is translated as CASSYSTTGHNGYTF.

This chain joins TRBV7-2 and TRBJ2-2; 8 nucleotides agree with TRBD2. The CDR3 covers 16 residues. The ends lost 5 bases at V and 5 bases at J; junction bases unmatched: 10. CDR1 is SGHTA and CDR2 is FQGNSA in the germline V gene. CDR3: CASSLLGIAGTGELFF. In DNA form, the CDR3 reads TGTGCCAGCAGCCTCTTAGGGATAGCGGGAACCGGGGAGCTGTTTTTT.

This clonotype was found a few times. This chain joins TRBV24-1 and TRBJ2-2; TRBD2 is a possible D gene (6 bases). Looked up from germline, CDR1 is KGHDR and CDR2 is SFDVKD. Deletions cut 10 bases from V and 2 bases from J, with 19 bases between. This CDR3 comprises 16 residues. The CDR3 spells CATSQEGSHNTGELFF. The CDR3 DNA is TGTGCCACGAGCCAGGAGGGGAGCCACAACACCGGGGAGCTGTTTTTT.

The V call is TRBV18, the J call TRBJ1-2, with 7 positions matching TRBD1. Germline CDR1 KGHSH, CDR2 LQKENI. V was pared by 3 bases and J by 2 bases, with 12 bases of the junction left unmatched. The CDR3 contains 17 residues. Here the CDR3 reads CASSPTGQWNGNYGYTF. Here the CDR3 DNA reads TGTGCCAGCTCACCGACGGGACAGTGGAATGGCAACTATGGCTACACCTTC.